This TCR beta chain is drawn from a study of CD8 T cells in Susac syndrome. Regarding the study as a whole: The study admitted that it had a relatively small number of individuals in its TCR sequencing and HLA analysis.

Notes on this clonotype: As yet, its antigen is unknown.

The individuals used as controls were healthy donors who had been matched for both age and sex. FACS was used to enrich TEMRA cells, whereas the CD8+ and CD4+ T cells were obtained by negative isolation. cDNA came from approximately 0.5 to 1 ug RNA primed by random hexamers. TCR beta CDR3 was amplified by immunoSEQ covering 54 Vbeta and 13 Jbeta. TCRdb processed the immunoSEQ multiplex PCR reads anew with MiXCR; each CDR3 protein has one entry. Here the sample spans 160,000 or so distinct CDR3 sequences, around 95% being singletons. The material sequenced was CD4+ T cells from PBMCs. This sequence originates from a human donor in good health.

CDR3 residues: CATSRDLGSPYEQYF. CDR3 sequence (DNA): TGTGCCACCAGCAGAGATTTGGGGTCCCCCTACGAGCAGTACTTC. The rearrangement uses TRBV15 and TRBJ2-7; D gene unclear. The CDR3 extends over 15 amino acids. Between the trimmed V and J ends, which lost 0 bases and 2 bases, there was a span of 11 bases. Germline CDR1 is LNHNV and CDR2 is YYDKDF (reference sequence).